These 8 T cell receptor beta chains originate from one sample sequenced in a study of metastatic and nonmetastatic thyroid tumors. Thyroid surgery took place with no prior treatment in any patient. TCRdb re-called clones from the PCR reads using MiXCR. The data contain tens of thousands of clones, around an eighth of them singletons. The sequencing input was tumor tissue. The receptors here all came from a female donor with papillary thyroid cancer or a benign thyroid nodule (not recorded which). Some clones in this sample may be carry-over from other donors' samples.

The chain has TRBV6-2 or TRBV6-3 and TRBJ2-1; 12 bases are shared with TRBD2. Germline CDR1 is MNHEY and CDR2 is SVGEGT. The V and J ends lost 7 bases and 4 bases, in that order; junction bases with no gene match: 17. There are 19 residues in the CDR3. CDR3 protein: CASTNNRASGRAAYNEQFF. The CDR3 bases are TGTGCCAGCACCAATAATAGGGCTAGCGGGAGGGCCGCGTACAATGAGCAGTTCTTC.

This clone was seen at least ten times. This chain uses TRBV11-3 with TRBJ2-7, with 7 bases that match TRBD2. With 1 base clipped from V and 0 bases from J, the junction kept 9 bases outside the gene matches. CDR1 and CDR2 from the germline V gene are SGHNT and YENEEA. The CDR3 runs to 17 residues. The CDR3 is CASSLGGGAHHSYEQYF. The CDR3 DNA sequence: TGTGCCAGCAGCTTAGGGGGAGGGGCCCACCACTCCTACGAGCAGTACTTC. The whole variable domain, filled in from reference TRBV11-3 and TRBJ2-7, reads EAGVVQSPRYKIIEKKQPVAFWCNPISGHNTLYWYLQNLGQGPELLIRYENEEAVDDSQLPKDRFSAERLKGVDSTLKIQPAELGDSAVYLCASSLGGGAHHSYEQYFGPGTRLTVT.

This clone was observed a few times. Just one base apart from a much larger clone, this may be a read error. The chain joins TRBV12-3 or TRBV12-4 to TRBJ1-1; D call uncertain. Trimming removed 6 bases at V and 5 bases at J, with 22 bases between. This CDR3 is 16 amino acids long. The CDR3 is CASSSAVGRTGTEAFF. As DNA, the CDR3 is TGTGCCAGCAGCTCCGCGGTAGGGCGGACTGGGACTGAAGCTTTCTTT.

This clone was counted ten times or more. V is TRBV5-4 and J is TRBJ1-1; maybe TRBD1 (6 bases). V lost 1 base and J lost 5, with 12 bases in between. This CDR3 spans 14 amino acids. The germline CDR1 and CDR2 sequences are SGHNT and YYREEE (reference sequence). The CDR3 DNA follows: TGTGCCAGCAGCTTGTTGCAGGGGCGAACTGAAGCTTTCTTT. Translated, it gives CASSLLQGRTEAFF.

This clone was observed at least ten times. V gene TRBV19 combines with J gene TRBJ1-3; perhaps TRBD1 as D (5 bases). V lost 10 bases, J lost 9 bases, and 22 bases lay in between. Germline V lookup: CDR1 LNHDA, CDR2 SQIVND (reference sequence). The CDR3 contains 14 residues. CDR3 residues: CATKIRHGASTIYF. In DNA form, the CDR3 reads TGTGCCACCAAAATACGACACGGGGCCAGCACCATATATTTT.

For this clone: A much bigger clone sits one base away, suggesting this may be a read error. The chain links TRBV9 to TRBJ1-3; D possibly corresponds to TRBD1 (6 bases). Between the trimmed V and J ends, which lost 0 bases and 1 base, there was a span of 11 bases. CDR3 size: 16 residues. Germline-derived CDR1 and CDR2 are SGDLS and YYNGEE. CDR3 sequence (DNA): TGTGCCAGCAGCGTAGAGGGGGGCTCGTCTGGAAACACCATATATTTT. Its protein is CASSVEGGSSGNTIYF. The full variable domain, completed using reference TRBV9 and TRBJ1-3, is DSGVTQTPKHLITATGQRVTLRCSPRSGDLSVYWYQQSLDQGLQFLIQYYNGEERAKGNILERFSAQQFPDLHSELNLSSLELGDSALYFCASSVEGGSSGNTIYFGEGSWLTVV.

At least ten counts were recorded for this clone. This chain links TRBV28 with TRBJ2-2; 7 bases line up with TRBD2. The CDR3 consists of 14 residues. The junction had 0 bases not matched to a gene; V was cut back by 2 bases and J by 3 bases. Germline loops: CDR1 MDHEN, CDR2 SYDVKM. Here the CDR3 DNA reads TGTGCCAGCAGTTTACGGGGGGACACCGGGGAGCTGTTTTTT. Its protein product is CASSLRGDTGELFF. The full variable domain, in which reference TRBV28 and TRBJ2-2 provide the parts outside the CDR3, is DVKVTQSSRYLVKRTGEKVFLECVQDMDHENMFWYRQDPGLGLRLIYFSYDVKMKEKGDIPEGYSVSREKKERFSLILESASTNQTSMYLCASSLRGDTGELFFGEGSRLTVL.

This chain joins TRBV11-3 and TRBJ1-2; D gene ambiguous. The CDR3 has 16 amino acids. V lost 5 bases and J 6 bases, leaving 22 bases between the germline ends. The germline CDR1 and CDR2 sequences are SGHNT and YENEEA. The CDR3 reads CASSRSLGPGGDGYTF. Written as DNA, the CDR3 is TGTGCCAGCAGCCGGTCCTTGGGCCCCGGTGGGGATGGCTACACCTTC. The full variable domain, completed using reference TRBV11-3 and TRBJ1-2, is EAGVVQSPRYKIIEKKQPVAFWCNPISGHNTLYWYLQNLGQGPELLIRYENEEAVDDSQLPKDRFSAERLKGVDSTLKIQPAELGDSAVYLCASSRSLGPGGDGYTFGSGTRLTVV.